The sample holds many counts of the clone carrying this T cell receptor (beta chain). Germline V gives CDR1 MNHNS, CDR2 SASEGT. The V and J ends lost 2 bases and 10 bases respectively, with 17 bases between them. This CDR3 spans 14 amino acids. The data belong to a study of glioma-infiltrating T cells. Using RNA template, CDR3s of TCR alpha and beta were amplified with iRepertoire arm-PCR. One-step reverse transcription and amplification started from around 100-400 ng of tissue mRNA or PBMC total RNA. MiXCR, run by TCRdb on the multiplex PCR reads, gives a single entry per CDR3 protein. The table lists 170,000 or so distinct CDR3 sequences, around 42% of them singletons, with 4% to 6.5% in the top ten.

This clonotype was obtained from a human donor with low-grade glioma or glioblastoma, undergoing nonglioma brain surgery, or in good health (not recorded which). The rearrangement joins TRBV6-1 to TRBJ1-1, with unresolved D. Sequencing input: glioma tissue, nonneoplastic brain tissue, or PBMCs (not recorded which). The CDR3 DNA reads TGTGCCAGCAGTGAACTAGGCATGAGCCATGTAGCTTTCTTT. Translated: CASSELGMSHVAFF.